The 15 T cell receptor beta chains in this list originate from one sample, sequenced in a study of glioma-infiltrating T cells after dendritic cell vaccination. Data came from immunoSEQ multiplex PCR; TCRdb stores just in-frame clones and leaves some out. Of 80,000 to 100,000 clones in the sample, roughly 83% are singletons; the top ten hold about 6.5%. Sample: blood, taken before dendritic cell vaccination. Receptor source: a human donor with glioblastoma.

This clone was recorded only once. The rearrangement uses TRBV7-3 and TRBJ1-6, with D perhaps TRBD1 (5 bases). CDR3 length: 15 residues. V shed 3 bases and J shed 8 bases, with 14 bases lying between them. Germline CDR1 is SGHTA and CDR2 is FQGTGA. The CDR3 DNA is TGTGCCAGCAGCTTGAGCGGGCAGGGTTATTCACCCCTCCACTTT. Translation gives CASSLSGQGYSPLHF.

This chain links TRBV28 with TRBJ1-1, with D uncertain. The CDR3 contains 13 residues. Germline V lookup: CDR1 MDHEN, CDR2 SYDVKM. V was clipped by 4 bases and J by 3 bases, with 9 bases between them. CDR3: CASSSGRHTEAFF. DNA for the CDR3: TGTGCCAGCAGTTCAGGCCGACACACTGAAGCTTTCTTT.

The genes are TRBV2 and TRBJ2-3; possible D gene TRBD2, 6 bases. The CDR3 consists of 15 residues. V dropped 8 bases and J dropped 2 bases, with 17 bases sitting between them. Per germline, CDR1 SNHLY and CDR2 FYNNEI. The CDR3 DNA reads TGTGCCAGCCTTGGGCGGGGCGGACTCACAGATACGCAGTATTTT. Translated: CASLGRGGLTDTQYF.

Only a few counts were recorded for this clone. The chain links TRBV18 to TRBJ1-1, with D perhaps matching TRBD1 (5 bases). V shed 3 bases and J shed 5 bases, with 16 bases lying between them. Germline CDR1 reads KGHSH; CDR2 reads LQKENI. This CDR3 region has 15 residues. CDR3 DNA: TGTGCCAGCTCACCCAAGTCCGGGGGAGGGACTGAAGCTTTCTTT. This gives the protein CASSPKSGGGTEAFF.

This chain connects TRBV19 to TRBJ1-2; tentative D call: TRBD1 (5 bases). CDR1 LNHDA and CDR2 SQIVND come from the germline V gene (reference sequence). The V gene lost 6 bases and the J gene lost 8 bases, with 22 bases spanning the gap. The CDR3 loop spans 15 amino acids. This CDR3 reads CASRTVDSSSAGYTF. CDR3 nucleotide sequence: TGTGCCAGTAGGACCGTCGACAGCTCCTCGGCCGGCTACACCTTC.

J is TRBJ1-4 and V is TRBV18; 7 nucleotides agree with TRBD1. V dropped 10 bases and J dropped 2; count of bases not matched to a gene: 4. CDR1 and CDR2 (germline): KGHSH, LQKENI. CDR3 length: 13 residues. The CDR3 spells CATSRGTNEKLFF. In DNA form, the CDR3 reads TGTGCCACCTCCAGGGGGACTAATGAAAAACTGTTTTTT.

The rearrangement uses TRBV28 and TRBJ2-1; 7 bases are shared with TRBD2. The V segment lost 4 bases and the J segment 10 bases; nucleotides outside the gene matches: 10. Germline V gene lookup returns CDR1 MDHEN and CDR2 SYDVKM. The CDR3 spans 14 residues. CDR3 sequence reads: CASSYGTSDSEQFF. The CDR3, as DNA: TGTGCCAGCAGTTACGGAACTAGCGACTCGGAGCAGTTCTTC. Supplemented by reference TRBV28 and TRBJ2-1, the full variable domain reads DVKVTQSSRYLVKRTGEKVFLECVQDMDHENMFWYRQDPGLGLRLIYFSYDVKMKEKGDIPEGYSVSREKKERFSLILESASTNQTSMYLCASSYGTSDSEQFFGPGTRLTVL.

The CDR3 bases are TGTGCCAGCAGGAGGGGGACTAGCGGCTACAATGAGCAGTTCTTC. This encodes CASRRGTSGYNEQFF. The rearrangement links TRBV2 to TRBJ2-1; TRBD2 agrees at 11 bases. The CDR3 consists of 15 residues. Germline lookup yields CDR1 SNHLY and CDR2 FYNNEI. Trimming cost V 6 bases and J 3 bases; bases outside gene matches: 4.

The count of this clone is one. CDR3 bases: TGTGCCAGCAGGACGCGGACAGATACGCAGTATTTT. This translates into CASRTRTDTQYF. The chain couples TRBV6-5 to TRBJ2-3, with D unclear. Germline loops: CDR1 MNHEY, CDR2 SVGAGI. Trimming took off 6 bases at V and 3 bases at J, with 7 bases between the two ends. The CDR3 spans 12 residues.

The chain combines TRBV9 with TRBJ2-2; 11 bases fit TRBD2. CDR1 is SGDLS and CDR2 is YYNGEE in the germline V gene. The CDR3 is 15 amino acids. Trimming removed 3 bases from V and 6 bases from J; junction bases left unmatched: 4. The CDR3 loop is CASSAGTSGPGELFF. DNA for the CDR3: TGTGCCAGCAGCGCCGGGACTAGCGGACCCGGGGAGCTGTTTTTT. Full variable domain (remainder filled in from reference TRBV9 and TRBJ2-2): DSGVTQTPKHLITATGQRVTLRCSPRSGDLSVYWYQQSLDQGLQFLIQYYNGEERAKGNILERFSAQQFPDLHSELNLSSLELGDSALYFCASSAGTSGPGELFFGEGSRLTVL.

Here the CDR3 reads CASTPGSDYRSYERQYF. The CDR3 nucleotides read TGTGCCAGCACCCCGGGTAGCGATTATCGCTCCTACGAGCGGCAGTACTTC. The chain recombines TRBV28 with TRBJ2-7; D is possibly TRBD2 (5 bases). This CDR3 region has 17 residues. V gave up 7 bases and J gave up 9 bases, with 31 bases separating them. Germline CDR1 MDHEN, CDR2 SYDVKM. Combining the CDR3 with reference TRBV28 and TRBJ2-7 gives the whole variable domain DVKVTQSSRYLVKRTGEKVFLECVQDMDHENMFWYRQDPGLGLRLIYFSYDVKMKEKGDIPEGYSVSREKKERFSLILESASTNQTSMYLCASTPGSDYRSYERQYFGPGTRLTVT.

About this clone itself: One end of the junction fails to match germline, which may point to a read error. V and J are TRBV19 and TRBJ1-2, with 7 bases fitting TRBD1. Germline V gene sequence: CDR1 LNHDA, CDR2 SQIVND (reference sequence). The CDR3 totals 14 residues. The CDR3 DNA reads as TGTGCCAGTAGTGTTGACAGGGAAAGGGGTGGCTACGCCTTC. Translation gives CASSVDRERGGYAF. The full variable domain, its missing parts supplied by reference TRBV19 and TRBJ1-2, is DGGITQSPKYLFRKEGQNVTLSCEQNLNHDAMYWYRQDPGQGLRLIYYSQIVNDFQKGDIAEGYSVSREKKESFPLTVTSAQKNPTAFYLCASSVDRERGGYAFGSGTRLTVV.

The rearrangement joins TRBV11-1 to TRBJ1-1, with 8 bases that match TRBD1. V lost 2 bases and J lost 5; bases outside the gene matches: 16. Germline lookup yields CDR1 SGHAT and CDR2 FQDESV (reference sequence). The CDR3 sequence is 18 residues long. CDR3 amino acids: CASSLSPFKRQGLTEAFF. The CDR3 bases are TGTGCCAGCAGCTTAAGCCCCTTTAAGAGACAGGGGCTGACTGAAGCTTTCTTT.

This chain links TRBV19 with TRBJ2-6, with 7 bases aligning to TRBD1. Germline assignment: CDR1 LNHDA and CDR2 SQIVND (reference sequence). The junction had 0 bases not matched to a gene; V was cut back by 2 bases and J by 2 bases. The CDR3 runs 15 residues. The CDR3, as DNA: TGTGCCAGTAGTATACAGGGGGCTGGGGCCAACGTCCTGACTTTC. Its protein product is CASSIQGAGANVLTF.

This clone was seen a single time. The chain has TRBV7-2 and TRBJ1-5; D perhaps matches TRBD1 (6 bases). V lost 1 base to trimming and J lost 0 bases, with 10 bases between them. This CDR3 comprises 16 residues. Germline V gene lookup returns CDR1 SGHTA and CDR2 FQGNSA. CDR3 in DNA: TGTGCCAGCAGCTTAGTTTCAGGGGCTAGCAATCAGCCCCAGCATTTT. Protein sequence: CASSLVSGASNQPQHF.